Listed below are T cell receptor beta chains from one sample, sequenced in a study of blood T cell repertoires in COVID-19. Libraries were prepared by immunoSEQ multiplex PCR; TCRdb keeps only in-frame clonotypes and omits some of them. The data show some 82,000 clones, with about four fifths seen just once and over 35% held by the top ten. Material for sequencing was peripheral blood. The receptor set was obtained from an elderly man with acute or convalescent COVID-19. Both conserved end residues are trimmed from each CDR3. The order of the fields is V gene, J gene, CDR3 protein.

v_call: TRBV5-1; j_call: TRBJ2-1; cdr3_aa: ASNPSGGNEQF
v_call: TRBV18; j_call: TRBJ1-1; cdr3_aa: ASSRTDTVEAF
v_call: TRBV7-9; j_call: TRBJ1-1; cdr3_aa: ASSLAGDTEAF
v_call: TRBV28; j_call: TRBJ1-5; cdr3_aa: ASKENGQGSRQPQH
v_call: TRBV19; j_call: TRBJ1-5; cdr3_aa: ASSIPRTYSNQPQH
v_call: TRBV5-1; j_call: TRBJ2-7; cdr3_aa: ASSSRDRGEQY
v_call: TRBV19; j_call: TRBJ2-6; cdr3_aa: ASSNTGGAGANVLT
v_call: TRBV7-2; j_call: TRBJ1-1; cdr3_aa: ASSPSEGRMTEAF
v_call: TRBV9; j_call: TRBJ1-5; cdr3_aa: ASSATGGPNQPQH
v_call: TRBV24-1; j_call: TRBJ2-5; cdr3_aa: ATSGQGAVLETQY
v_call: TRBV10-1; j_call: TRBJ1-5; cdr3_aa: ASRVPRGRGNQPQH
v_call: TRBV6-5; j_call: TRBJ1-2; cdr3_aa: ASSYGDRGYGYT
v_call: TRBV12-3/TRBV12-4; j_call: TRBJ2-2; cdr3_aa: ASSFAGELF
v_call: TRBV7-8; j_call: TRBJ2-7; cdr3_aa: ASSRWDTLGEQY
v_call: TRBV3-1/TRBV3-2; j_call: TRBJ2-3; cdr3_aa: ASSQDLLTSGSTDTQY
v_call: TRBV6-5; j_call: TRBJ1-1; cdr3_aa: ASRSVMNTEAF
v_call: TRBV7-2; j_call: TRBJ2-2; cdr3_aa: ASTPVGWGDRELF
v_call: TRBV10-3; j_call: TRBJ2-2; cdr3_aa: AIRLAGNTGELF
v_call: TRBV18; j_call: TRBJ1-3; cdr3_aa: ASSPPRVTGNTIY
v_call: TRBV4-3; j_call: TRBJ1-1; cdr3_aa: ASSPKDRRETEAF
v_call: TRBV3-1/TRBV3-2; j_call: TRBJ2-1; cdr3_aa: ASSQLELDNEQF
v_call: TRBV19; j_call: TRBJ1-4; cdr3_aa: ASSMPVAPNEKLF